Below, 7 T cell receptor beta chains from the same sample are listed, as sequenced in a study of CD8+CD57+ T cells in acquired aplastic anemia. Whoever was chosen for sequencing had shown CD8+CD57+ cell expansion by flow cytometry. Genomic DNA acted as the template from which TCR beta VDJ combination and CDR3 sequence profiling were carried out. TCRdb re-derived calls from the reads in MiXCR, one entry per CDR3 protein. The data contain 200,000 to 250,000 distinct CDR3 sequences, 50% to 70% of them seen just once; the ten biggest clones take up roughly 53%. The specimen was sorted CD4+, CD8+, or CD8+CD57+ T cells (not recorded which) from PBMCs. The source of these receptors is a human donor with aplastic anemia.

This clonotype came up once. The chain links TRBV7-8 to TRBJ2-1, with D perhaps matching TRBD2 (6 bases). CDR3 length: 16 amino acids. Germline CDR1 SGHVS, CDR2 FQNEAQ. The V and J ends lost 0 bases and 4 bases respectively, with 13 bases between them. The CDR3 loop reads CASSLASAGKYNEQFF. CDR3 in DNA: TGTGCCAGCAGCTTAGCCTCGGCGGGAAAGTACAATGAGCAGTTCTTC.

The chain has TRBV7-9 and TRBJ2-7; possibly TRBD1 for D (5 bases). The CDR3 runs 11 residues. CDR1 SEHNR and CDR2 FQNEAQ come from the germline V gene (reference sequence). Trimming stripped 2 bases from V and 11 bases from J, with 10 bases between. CDR3 DNA: TGTGCCAGCAGCTTACAGGGTACGAAGTACTTC. Its translation: CASSLQGTKYF. Together with reference TRBV7-9 and TRBJ2-7, the CDR3 gives the full variable domain: DTGVSQNPRHKITKRGQNVTFRCDPISEHNRLYWYRQTLGQGPEFLTYFQNEAQLEKSRLLSDRFSAERPKGSFSTLEIQRTEQGDSAMYLCASSLQGTKYFGPGTRLTVT.

The CDR3 sequence: CAIWDPAGENTEAFF. Written as DNA, the CDR3 is TGTGCCATCTGGGATCCGGCAGGTGAGAACACTGAAGCTTTCTTT. The V gene is TRBV10-3, the J gene TRBJ1-1; no clear D. V was shortened by 8 bases and J by 1 base, with 17 bases between the two germline ends. The CDR3 totals 15 residues. CDR1 ENHRY and CDR2 SYGVKD come from the germline V gene.

Here the CDR3 DNA reads TGTGCCACCAGCAGCGCAGAGGTGAGCTCCTACAATGAGCAGTTCTTC. Encoded protein: CATSSAEVSSYNEQFF. The chain links TRBV15 to TRBJ2-1; the D is unclear. Looked up from germline, CDR1 is LNHNV and CDR2 is YYDKDF (reference sequence). The CDR3 is 16 amino acids. Trimming pared 3 bases from V and 0 bases from J, leaving 12 bases between.

The genes are TRBV29-1 and TRBJ2-3; a possible D gene is TRBD2 (5 bases). Germline lookup yields CDR1 SQVTM and CDR2 ANQGSEA. Trimming cost V 4 bases and J 10 bases, with 18 bases left between them. The CDR3 contains 13 residues. The CDR3 sequence: CSVGTASGVAQYF. The CDR3 DNA sequence: TGCAGCGTTGGAACAGCCTCCGGGGTTGCGCAGTATTTT.

The chain employs TRBV15 and TRBJ2-1; TRBD2 matches 8 bases. This CDR3 region has 15 residues. V was clipped by 5 bases and J by 3 bases; unmatched bases: 6. From germline, CDR1 is LNHNV and CDR2 YYDKDF (reference sequence). The CDR3 nucleotides read TGTGCCACCAGCGGCGACGGGGGGGGCTACAATGAGCAGTTCTTC. Encoded protein: CATSGDGGGYNEQFF.

CDR3 sequence (DNA): TGTGCCAGCAGCTCTGTGACAGGGGCCTACACAGATACGCAGTATTTT. The encoded protein is CASSSVTGAYTDTQYF. The rearrangement joins TRBV7-9 to TRBJ2-3, with 8 bases lining up with TRBD1. The CDR3 contains 16 residues. Trimming cost V 4 bases and J 2 bases; bases outside gene matches: 8. Germline V gene sequence: CDR1 SEHNR, CDR2 FQNEAQ (reference sequence).